A single sample is the source of the 29 T cell receptor beta chains below, sequenced in a study of OX40 agonist ivuxolimab in advanced cancers. The repertoire was sequenced with immunoSEQ multiplex PCR; TCRdb's copy has only in-frame clones and lacks some. The repertoire holds around 37,000 clones, with roughly 76% as singletons. The sequencing here drew on CD4+ or CD8+ T cells sorted from blood, taken in a trial of the OX40 agonist ivuxolimab. These receptors were taken from an adult with an advanced solid tumor such as melanoma, head and neck, liver or kidney cancer.

The CDR3 region has the DNA TGTGCCAGCAGCTTTAAGGGGAACACTGAAGCTTTCTTT. Translation: CASSFKGNTEAFF. This chain uses TRBV11-2 with TRBJ1-1; D is unclear. The germline V and J ends were trimmed by 3 bases and 1 base, with 6 bases remaining between them. The germline CDR1 and CDR2 sequences are SGHAT and FQNNGV. The CDR3 consists of 13 residues. Full variable domain (rest looked up from reference TRBV11-2 and TRBJ1-1): EAGVAQSPRYKIIEKRQSVAFWCNPISGHATLYWYQQILGQGPKLLIQFQNNGVVDDSQLPKDRFSAERLKGVDSTLKIQPAKLEDSAVYLCASSFKGNTEAFFGQGTRLTVV.

This chain joins TRBV28 and TRBJ2-7; D gene ambiguous. V shed 1 base and J shed 5 bases, with 9 bases lying between them. Germline-derived CDR1 and CDR2 are MDHEN and SYDVKM. The CDR3 has 13 amino acids. The CDR3 loop reads CASSLLGRNEQYF. For the CDR3, the DNA is TGTGCCAGCAGTTTATTGGGTAGGAACGAGCAGTACTTC.

Remarks on this clone: Germline and junction disagree at one end, which may indicate a read error. The V and J genes are TRBV5-1 and TRBJ1-6, with TRBD1 as a possible D gene (5 bases). CDR1 is SGHRS, CDR2 YFSETQ, per germline. This CDR3 is built from 13 residues. CDR3 in amino acids: CASSLGGVSPLHF. Here the CDR3 DNA reads TGCGCCAGCAGTTTGGGGGGGGTTTCACCCCTCCACTTT.

J is TRBJ2-7 and V is TRBV28; 8 nucleotides match TRBD1. The J segment lost 4 bases and the V segment lost 2 bases, leaving 7 bases of the junction unmatched. This CDR3 has 15 amino acids. Germline V lookup: CDR1 MDHEN, CDR2 SYDVKM. The CDR3 nucleotides read TGTGCCAGCAGTTTAGGGCAGGGGGCATTGTACGAGCAGTACTTC. Protein: CASSLGQGALYEQYF. Full variable domain (missing parts from reference TRBV28 and TRBJ2-7): DVKVTQSSRYLVKRTGEKVFLECVQDMDHENMFWYRQDPGLGLRLIYFSYDVKMKEKGDIPEGYSVSREKKERFSLILESASTNQTSMYLCASSLGQGALYEQYFGPGTRLTVT.

The V call is TRBV7-2, the J call TRBJ1-4, with D unclear. V was clipped by 6 bases and J by 0 bases, with 8 bases between them. The germline V gene has CDR1 SGHTA and CDR2 FQGNSA. The CDR3 sequence is 14 residues long. In DNA form, the CDR3 reads TGTGCCAGCAGTTCCTTTGCAACTAATGAAAAACTGTTTTTT. This encodes CASSSFATNEKLFF.

CDR3 protein: CASTPRGGSTGELFF. The CDR3 region has the DNA TGCGCCAGCACCCCCCGAGGGGGCTCGACCGGGGAGCTGTTTTTT. The genes are TRBV5-1 and TRBJ2-2; 7 bases match TRBD1. Trimming at V came to 6 bases and at J to 5 bases, leaving 10 bases not matched to a gene. Germline V gene data show CDR1 as SGHRS and CDR2 as YFSETQ. This CDR3 spans 15 amino acids.

The chain employs TRBV5-1 and TRBJ2-2, with TRBD1 matching over 7 bases. Trimming took 0 bases from V and 2 from J; bases not matched to a gene: 4. The CDR3 covers 16 residues. CDR1 and CDR2 (germline): SGHRS, YFSETQ. CDR3 nucleotide sequence: TGCGCCAGCAGCTTGGGGACAGGTGGCAACACCGGGGAGCTGTTTTTT. It codes for CASSLGTGGNTGELFF.

The chain recombines TRBV15 with TRBJ1-5; D is undetermined. The CDR3 length is 13 residues. The V gene lost 4 bases and the J gene lost 2 bases, with 6 bases spanning the gap. Germline V lookup: CDR1 LNHNV, CDR2 YYDKDF (reference sequence). DNA of the CDR3: TGTGCCACCAGCATCCCGGGCAATCAGCCCCAGCATTTT. Protein sequence: CATSIPGNQPQHF. Complete variable domain (other parts from reference TRBV15 and TRBJ1-5): DAMVIQNPRYQVTQFGKPVTLSCSQTLNHNVMYWYQQKSSQAPKLLFHYYDKDFNNEADTPDNFQSRRPNTSFCFLDIRSPGLGDTAMYLCATSIPGNQPQHFGDGTRLSIL.

The chain's CDR3 is CASSPFGQRGPEAFF. CDR3 sequence (DNA): TGTGCCAGCAGCCCCTTTGGACAAAGGGGCCCTGAAGCTTTCTTT. The J gene is TRBJ1-1, the V gene TRBV14; maybe TRBD1 (5 bases). CDR1 is SGHDN and CDR2 is FVKESK in the germline V gene. Trimming removed 4 bases at V and 6 bases at J, with 18 bases between. This CDR3 region has 15 residues.

This clone was seen a handful of times. The V call is TRBV19, the J call TRBJ1-5; 9 bases are shared with TRBD1. J was trimmed by 5 bases and V by 2 bases; bases with no gene match: 4. There are 15 residues in the CDR3. CDR1 is LNHDA, CDR2 SQIVND, per germline (reference sequence). The CDR3 loop reads CASSIRTGAYQPQHF. DNA for the CDR3: TGTGCCAGTAGTATACGGACAGGGGCCTATCAGCCCCAGCATTTT.

The CDR3 bases are TGTGCCAGCAGTCTACGACAGGGGGTAGGAGGCTACACCTTC. This gives the protein CASSLRQGVGGYTF. This chain joins TRBV28 and TRBJ1-2, with TRBD1 identical over 9 bases. Per germline, CDR1 MDHEN and CDR2 SYDVKM. The CDR3 consists of 14 residues. With 5 bases clipped from V and 8 bases from J, the junction kept 9 bases outside the gene matches.

The chain links TRBV18 to TRBJ2-7, with TRBD1 as a possible D gene (5 bases). This CDR3 contains 13 residues. Germline loops: CDR1 KGHSH, CDR2 LQKENI. The germline V and J ends were trimmed by 3 bases and 2 bases, with 8 bases remaining between them. This CDR3 reads CASSPGRAYEQYF. CDR3 bases: TGTGCCAGCTCACCGGGGCGTGCCTACGAGCAGTACTTC. Full variable domain (missing parts from reference TRBV18 and TRBJ2-7): NAGVMQNPRHLVRRRGQEARLRCSPMKGHSHVYWYRQLPEEGLKFMVYLQKENIIDESGMPKERFSAEFPKEGPSILRIQQVVRGDSAAYFCASSPGRAYEQYFGPGTRLTVT.

The rearrangement joins TRBV6-5 to TRBJ2-2, with 7 bases aligning to TRBD2. The V segment lost 7 bases and the J segment 5 bases; nucleotides outside the gene matches: 1. This CDR3 spans 12 amino acids. Germline assignment: CDR1 MNHEY and CDR2 SVGAGI. CDR3 sequence reads: CASMRETGELFF. As DNA, the CDR3 is TGTGCCAGCATGCGGGAGACCGGGGAGCTGTTTTTT.

This chain joins TRBV18 and TRBJ2-1; D is uncertain. Looked up from germline, CDR1 is KGHSH and CDR2 is LQKENI. Trimming took 3 bases from V and 4 from J, leaving 10 bases between them. This CDR3 has 14 residues. CDR3 sequence (DNA): TGTGCCAGCTCACCTGGCACCAGTTACAATGAGCAGTTCTTC. Its translation is CASSPGTSYNEQFF.

The CDR3 DNA follows: TGTGCCAGCAGCCTCTGGACAGGAGGCTACACCTTC. Amino acids: CASSLWTGGYTF. The gene calls are TRBV14 and TRBJ1-2; 7 bases align to TRBD1. The CDR3 has 12 residues. Germline V gene data show CDR1 as SGHDN and CDR2 as FVKESK. J lost 8 bases, V lost 4 bases, and 4 bases had no gene match. Based on the CDR3 plus reference TRBV14 and TRBJ1-2, the full variable domain is EAGVTQFPSHSVIEKGQTVTLRCDPISGHDNLYWYRRVMGKEIKFLLHFVKESKQDESGMPNNRFLAERTGGTYSTLKVQPAELEDSGVYFCASSLWTGGYTFGSGTRLTVV.

With regard to this clone: Other nucleotide sequences from this sample produce the same CDR3. CDR3 bases: TGCGCCAGCAGTTGGACTAGCGGGTACACCGGGGAGCTGTTTTTT. It codes for CASSWTSGYTGELFF. The chain employs TRBV5-1 and TRBJ2-2, with 11 positions matching TRBD2. Germline CDR1 SGHRS, CDR2 YFSETQ. This CDR3 spans 15 amino acids. V lost 5 bases and J lost 3; bases outside the gene matches: 3.

The chain joins TRBV9 to TRBJ1-3; D is ambiguous. The germline gives CDR1 SGDLS, CDR2 YYNGEE. V was cut by 0 bases and J by 2 bases, with 6 bases left in between. This CDR3 has 14 amino acids. The CDR3 spells CASSVGEAGNTIYF. DNA of the CDR3: TGTGCCAGCAGCGTAGGGGAGGCTGGAAACACCATATATTTT. Full variable domain (outside the CDR3, taken from reference TRBV9 and TRBJ1-3): DSGVTQTPKHLITATGQRVTLRCSPRSGDLSVYWYQQSLDQGLQFLIQYYNGEERAKGNILERFSAQQFPDLHSELNLSSLELGDSALYFCASSVGEAGNTIYFGEGSWLTVV.

This chain uses TRBV2 with TRBJ2-5, with a weak D call TRBD1 (7 bases). The CDR3 covers 15 residues. Per the germline V gene, CDR1 is SNHLY and CDR2 is FYNNEI. V dropped 4 bases and J dropped 7 bases, with 19 bases sitting between them. The CDR3 reads CASSGGDSALATQYF. DNA of the CDR3: TGTGCCAGCAGTGGGGGGGACAGCGCTCTGGCGACCCAGTACTTC. Looking up the rest from reference TRBV2 and TRBJ2-5 gives the full variable domain: EPEVTQTPSHQVTQMGQEVILRCVPISNHLYFYWYRQILGQKVEFLVSFYNNEISEKSEIFDDQFSVERPDGSNFTLKIRSTKLEDSAMYFCASSGGDSALATQYFGPGTRLLVL.

As for this clone: This same CDR3 is encoded by further DNA sequences in the sample. V is TRBV9 and J is TRBJ2-5, with 7 bases aligning to TRBD2. The CDR3 consists of 16 residues. With V trimmed by 2 bases and J by 2 bases, 9 bases remained unmatched. Germline loops: CDR1 SGDLS, CDR2 YYNGEE. This CDR3 is CASSVHTTSAQETQYF. The CDR3 DNA follows: TGTGCCAGCAGCGTCCACACTACTAGCGCGCAAGAGACCCAGTACTTC.

This clone was seen only once. The chain carries TRBV2 and TRBJ2-1; TRBD2 agrees at 13 bases. Germline assignment: CDR1 SNHLY and CDR2 FYNNEI. The trim removed 8 bases at V and 8 bases at J, leaving 9 bases unmatched. The CDR3 covers 15 residues. In DNA, the CDR3 is TGTGCCAGCTCCCCCGGGACTAGCGGGGAGGATGAGCAGTTCTTC. This encodes CASSPGTSGEDEQFF.

The chain combines TRBV5-4 with TRBJ2-6; D uncertain. Germline V gene lookup returns CDR1 SGHNT and CDR2 YYREEE (reference sequence). V was pared by 5 bases and J by 0 bases, with 9 bases between. There are 15 residues in the CDR3. For the CDR3, the DNA is TGTGCCAGCAGTGCTAGGGTCTCTGGGGCCAACGTCCTGACTTTC. Its translation: CASSARVSGANVLTF.

V usage is TRBV6-5 and J usage is TRBJ1-5; D unclear. V was pared by 5 bases and J by 7 bases, with 15 bases between. The germline V gene has CDR1 MNHEY and CDR2 SVGAGI. The CDR3 contains 14 residues. The CDR3 spells CASSNFKGGQPQHF. In DNA, the CDR3 is TGTGCCAGCAGTAACTTTAAGGGAGGGCAGCCCCAGCATTTT.

The chain's CDR3 is CAISELRNEQFF. Here the CDR3 DNA reads TGTGCCATCAGTGAGTTGAGGAATGAGCAGTTCTTC. The chain combines TRBV10-3 with TRBJ2-1; the D is unclear. CDR3 length: 12 amino acids. CDR1 is ENHRY and CDR2 is SYGVKD in the germline V gene. Trimming removed 1 base from V and 7 bases from J, with 5 bases in between.

The J gene is TRBJ1-1, the V gene TRBV6-4, with unresolved D. This CDR3 spans 13 amino acids. Trimming left V 3 bases short and J 5 bases short, with 10 bases between. Germline loops: CDR1 MRHNA, CDR2 SNTAGT. The CDR3 is CASSESSGTEAFF. CDR3 sequence (DNA): TGTGCCAGCAGTGAGTCTTCGGGGACTGAAGCTTTCTTT.

The CDR3 sequence is CASSLWTGGSGANVLTF. In DNA, the CDR3 is TGTGCCAGCAGCTTATGGACAGGGGGCTCTGGGGCCAACGTCCTGACTTTC. V gene TRBV7-9 combines with J gene TRBJ2-6; 10 bases agree with TRBD1. The CDR3 runs to 17 residues. The germline V gene encodes CDR1 SEHNR and CDR2 FQNEAQ (reference sequence). The V segment lost 2 bases and the J segment 0 bases; nucleotides outside the gene matches: 1.

The CDR3 reads CASSYRGQSGELFF. The CDR3 DNA reads TGTGCCAGCAGCTACCGAGGACAGTCCGGGGAGCTGTTTTTT. The gene calls are TRBV9 and TRBJ2-2, with TRBD1 as a possible D gene (6 bases). Germline V lookup: CDR1 SGDLS, CDR2 YYNGEE. Trimming left V 4 bases short and J 6 bases short, with 13 bases between. The CDR3 length is 14 residues.

The V call is TRBV28, the J call TRBJ2-7, with 11 bases that match TRBD1. The CDR3 is 17 residues long. The germline V gene encodes CDR1 MDHEN and CDR2 SYDVKM. With 3 bases clipped from V and 2 bases from J, the junction kept 9 bases outside the gene matches. This CDR3 is CASSLEAAGQGAYEQYF. The CDR3 nucleotides read TGTGCCAGCAGTTTGGAGGCGGCGGGACAGGGGGCCTACGAGCAGTACTTC.

The rearrangement links TRBV7-8 to TRBJ2-6; D is perhaps TRBD1 (5 bases). V shed 2 bases and J shed 0 bases, with 17 bases lying between them. The CDR3 has 19 amino acids. The germline V gene has CDR1 SGHVS and CDR2 FQNEAQ. The DNA of the CDR3 is TGTGCCAGCAGCTTAAGGGTTACAGGACGTGGCTCTGGGGCCAACGTCCTGACTTTC. Protein product: CASSLRVTGRGSGANVLTF.

Only one count was recorded for this clone. The chain combines TRBV5-6 with TRBJ2-5; 14 positions agree with TRBD2. The end of the DNA aligns better with TRBJ2-7, so the J call may be wrong. Germline V gene data show CDR1 as SGHDT and CDR2 as YYEEEE. The CDR3 totals 17 residues. CDR3 sequence (DNA): TGTGCCAGCAACCCGGGACTAGCGGGGGTCCACTCCTACGAGCAGTACTTC. This gives the protein CASNPGLAGVHSYEQYF.